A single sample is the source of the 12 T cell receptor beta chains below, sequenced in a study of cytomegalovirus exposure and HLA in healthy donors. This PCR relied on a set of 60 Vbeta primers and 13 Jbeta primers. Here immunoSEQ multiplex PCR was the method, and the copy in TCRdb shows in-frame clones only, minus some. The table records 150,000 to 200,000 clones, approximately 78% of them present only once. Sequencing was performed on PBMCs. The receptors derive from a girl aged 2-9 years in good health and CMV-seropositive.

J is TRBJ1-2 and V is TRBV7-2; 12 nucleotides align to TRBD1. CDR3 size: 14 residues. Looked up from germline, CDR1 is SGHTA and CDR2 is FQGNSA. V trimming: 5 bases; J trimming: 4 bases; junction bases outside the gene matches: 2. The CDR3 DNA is TGTGCCAGCAGCCCGGGACAGGGGGCCTATGGCTACACCTTC. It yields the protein CASSPGQGAYGYTF.

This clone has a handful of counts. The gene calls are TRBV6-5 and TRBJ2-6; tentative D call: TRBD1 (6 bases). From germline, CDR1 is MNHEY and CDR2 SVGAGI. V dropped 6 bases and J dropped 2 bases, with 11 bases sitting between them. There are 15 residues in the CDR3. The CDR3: CASSHRVAGANVLTF. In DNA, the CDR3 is TGTGCCAGCAGCCACAGGGTCGCTGGGGCCAACGTCCTGACTTTC.

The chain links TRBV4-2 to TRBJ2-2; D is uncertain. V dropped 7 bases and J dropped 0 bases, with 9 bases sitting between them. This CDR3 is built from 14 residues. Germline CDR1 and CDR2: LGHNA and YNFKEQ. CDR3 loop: CASTRRPNTGELFF. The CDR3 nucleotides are TGTGCCAGCACACGGCGGCCGAACACCGGGGAGCTGTTTTTT.

The CDR3 protein is CASSPLPGLRDRSYNEQFF. CDR3 bases: TGCGCCAGCAGCCCACTACCGGGACTCCGAGACCGTTCGTACAATGAGCAGTTCTTC. The rearrangement uses TRBV4-1 and TRBJ2-1; TRBD2 might be the D (6 bases). CDR3 size: 19 residues. Germline assignment: CDR1 MGHRA and CDR2 YSYEKL. The V and J ends lost 4 bases and 4 bases respectively, with 26 bases between them.

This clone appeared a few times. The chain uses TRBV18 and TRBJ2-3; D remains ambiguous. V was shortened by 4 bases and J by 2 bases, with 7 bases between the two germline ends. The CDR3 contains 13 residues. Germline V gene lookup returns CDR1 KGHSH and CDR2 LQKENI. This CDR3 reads CASSLPLTDTQYF. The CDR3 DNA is TGTGCCAGCTCACTCCCTCTCACAGATACGCAGTATTTT. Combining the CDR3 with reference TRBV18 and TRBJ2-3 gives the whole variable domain NAGVMQNPRHLVRRRGQEARLRCSPMKGHSHVYWYRQLPEEGLKFMVYLQKENIIDESGMPKERFSAEFPKEGPSILRIQQVVRGDSAAYFCASSLPLTDTQYFGPGTRLTVL.

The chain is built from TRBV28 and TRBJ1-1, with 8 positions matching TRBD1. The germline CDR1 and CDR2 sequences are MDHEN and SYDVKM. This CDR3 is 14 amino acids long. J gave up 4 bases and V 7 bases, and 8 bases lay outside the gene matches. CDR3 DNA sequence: TGTGCCAGCACCATTACCGACAGGGGCACTGAAGCTTTCTTT. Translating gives CASTITDRGTEAFF.

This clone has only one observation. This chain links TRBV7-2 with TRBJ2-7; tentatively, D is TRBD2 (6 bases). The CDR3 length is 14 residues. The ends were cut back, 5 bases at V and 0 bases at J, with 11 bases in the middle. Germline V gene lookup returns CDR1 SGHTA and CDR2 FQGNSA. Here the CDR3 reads CASSPPSVSYEQYF. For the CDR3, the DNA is TGTGCCAGCAGCCCGCCTAGCGTCTCCTACGAGCAGTACTTC. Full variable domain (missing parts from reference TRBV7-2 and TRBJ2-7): GAGVSQSPSNKVTEKGKDVELRCDPISGHTALYWYRQSLGQGLEFLIYFQGNSAPDKSGLPSDRFSAERTGGSVSTLTIQRTQQEDSAVYLCASSPPSVSYEQYFGPGTRLTVT.

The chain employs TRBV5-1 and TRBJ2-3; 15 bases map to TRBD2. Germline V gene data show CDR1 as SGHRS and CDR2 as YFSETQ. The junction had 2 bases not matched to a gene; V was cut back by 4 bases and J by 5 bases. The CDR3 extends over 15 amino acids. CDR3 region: CASSPGLAGGDTQYF. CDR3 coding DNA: TGCGCCAGCAGCCCGGGACTAGCGGGAGGAGATACGCAGTATTTT.

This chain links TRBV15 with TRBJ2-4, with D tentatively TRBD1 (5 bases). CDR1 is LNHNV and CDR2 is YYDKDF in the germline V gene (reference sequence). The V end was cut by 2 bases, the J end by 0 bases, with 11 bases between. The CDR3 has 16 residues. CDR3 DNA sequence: TGTGCCACCAGCAGATCGCCGACAGTAGCCAAAAACATTCAGTACTTC. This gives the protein CATSRSPTVAKNIQYF.

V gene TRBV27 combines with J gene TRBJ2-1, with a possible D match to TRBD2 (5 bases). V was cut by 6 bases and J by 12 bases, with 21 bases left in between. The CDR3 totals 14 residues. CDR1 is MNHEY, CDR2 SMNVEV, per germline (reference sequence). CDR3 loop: CASRGSHDGIGQFF. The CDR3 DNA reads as TGTGCCAGCAGGGGTTCACACGACGGGATAGGGCAGTTCTTC.

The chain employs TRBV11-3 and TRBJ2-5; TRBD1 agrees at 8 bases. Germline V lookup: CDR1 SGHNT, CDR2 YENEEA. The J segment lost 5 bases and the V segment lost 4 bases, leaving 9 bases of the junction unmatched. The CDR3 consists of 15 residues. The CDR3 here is CASSSDGQGRETQYF. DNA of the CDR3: TGTGCCAGCAGCTCGGATGGACAGGGTCGGGAGACCCAGTACTTC.

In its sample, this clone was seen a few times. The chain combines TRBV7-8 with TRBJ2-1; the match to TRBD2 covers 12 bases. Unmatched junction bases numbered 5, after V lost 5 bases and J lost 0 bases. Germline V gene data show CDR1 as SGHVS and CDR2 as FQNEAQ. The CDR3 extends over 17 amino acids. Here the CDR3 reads CASSPRTSGTSYNEQFF. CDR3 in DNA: TGTGCCAGCAGCCCCCGGACTAGCGGGACCTCCTACAATGAGCAGTTCTTC.